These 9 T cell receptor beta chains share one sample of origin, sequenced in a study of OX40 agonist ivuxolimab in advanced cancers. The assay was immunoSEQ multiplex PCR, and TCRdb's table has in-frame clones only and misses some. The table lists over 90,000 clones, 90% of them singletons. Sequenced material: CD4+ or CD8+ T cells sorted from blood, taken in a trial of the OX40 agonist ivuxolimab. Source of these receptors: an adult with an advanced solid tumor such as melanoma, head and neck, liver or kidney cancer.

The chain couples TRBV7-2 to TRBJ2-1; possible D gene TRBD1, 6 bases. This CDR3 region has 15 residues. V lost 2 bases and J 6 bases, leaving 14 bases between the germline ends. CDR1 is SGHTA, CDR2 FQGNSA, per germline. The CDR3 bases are TGTGCCAGCAGCTTAAGCACAGGGCCCTTCAATGAGCAGTTCTTC. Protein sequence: CASSLSTGPFNEQFF. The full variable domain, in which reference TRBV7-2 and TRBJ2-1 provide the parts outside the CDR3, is GAGVSQSPSNKVTEKGKDVELRCDPISGHTALYWYRQSLGQGLEFLIYFQGNSAPDKSGLPSDRFSAERTGGSVSTLTIQRTQQEDSAVYLCASSLSTGPFNEQFFGPGTRLTVL.

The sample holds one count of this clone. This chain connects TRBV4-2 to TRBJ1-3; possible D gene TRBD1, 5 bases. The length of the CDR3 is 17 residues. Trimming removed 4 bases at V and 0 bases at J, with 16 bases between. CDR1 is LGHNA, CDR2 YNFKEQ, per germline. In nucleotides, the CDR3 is TGTGCCAGCAGCCGGGACCGAACCCCCAGCTCTGGAAACACCATATATTTT. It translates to CASSRDRTPSSGNTIYF.

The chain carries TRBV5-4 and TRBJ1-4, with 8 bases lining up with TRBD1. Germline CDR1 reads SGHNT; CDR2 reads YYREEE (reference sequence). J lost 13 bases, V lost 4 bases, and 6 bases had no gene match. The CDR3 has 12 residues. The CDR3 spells CASSPRTGPLFF. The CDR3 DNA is TGTGCCAGCAGCCCCAGGACAGGGCCACTGTTTTTT.

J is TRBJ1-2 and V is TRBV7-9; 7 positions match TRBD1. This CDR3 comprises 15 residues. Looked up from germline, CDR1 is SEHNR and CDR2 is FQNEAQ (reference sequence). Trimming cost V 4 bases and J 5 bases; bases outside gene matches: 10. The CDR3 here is CASSSPNTGDYGYTF. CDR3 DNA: TGTGCCAGCAGCTCACCTAATACAGGGGATTATGGCTACACCTTC.

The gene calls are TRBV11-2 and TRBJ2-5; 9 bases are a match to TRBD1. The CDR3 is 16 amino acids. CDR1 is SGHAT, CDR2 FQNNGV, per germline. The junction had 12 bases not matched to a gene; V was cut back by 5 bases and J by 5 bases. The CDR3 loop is CASSQGQGIFVETQYF. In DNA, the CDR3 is TGTGCCAGCAGCCAAGGACAGGGGATTTTTGTGGAGACCCAGTACTTC. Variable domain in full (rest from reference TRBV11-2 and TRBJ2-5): EAGVAQSPRYKIIEKRQSVAFWCNPISGHATLYWYQQILGQGPKLLIQFQNNGVVDDSQLPKDRFSAERLKGVDSTLKIQPAKLEDSAVYLCASSQGQGIFVETQYFGPGTRLLVL.

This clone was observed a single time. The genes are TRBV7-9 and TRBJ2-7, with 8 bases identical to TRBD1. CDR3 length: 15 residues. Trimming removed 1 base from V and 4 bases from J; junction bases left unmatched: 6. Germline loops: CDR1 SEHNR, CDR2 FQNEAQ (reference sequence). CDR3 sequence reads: CASSLGDRSTYEQYF. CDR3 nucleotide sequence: TGTGCCAGCAGCTTAGGGGACAGGAGCACTTACGAGCAGTACTTC.

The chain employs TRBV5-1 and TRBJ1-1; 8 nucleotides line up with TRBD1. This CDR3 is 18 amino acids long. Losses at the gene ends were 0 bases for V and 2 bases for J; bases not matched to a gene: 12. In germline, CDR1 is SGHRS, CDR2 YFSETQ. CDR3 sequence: CASSLAPPDRGLNTEAFF. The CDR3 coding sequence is TGCGCCAGCAGCTTGGCTCCGCCCGACAGGGGACTAAACACTGAAGCTTTCTTT. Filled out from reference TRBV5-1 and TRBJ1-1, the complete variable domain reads KAGVTQTPRYLIKTRGQQVTLSCSPISGHRSVSWYQQTPGQGLQFLFEYFSETQRNKGNFPGRFSGRQFSNSRSEMNVSTLELGDSALYLCASSLAPPDRGLNTEAFFGQGTRLTVV.

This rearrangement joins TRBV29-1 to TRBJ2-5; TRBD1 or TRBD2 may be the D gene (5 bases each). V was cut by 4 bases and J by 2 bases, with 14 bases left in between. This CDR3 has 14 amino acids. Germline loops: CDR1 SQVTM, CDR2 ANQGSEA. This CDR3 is CSVGSGGFQETQYF. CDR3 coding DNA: TGCAGCGTTGGAAGTGGGGGATTTCAAGAGACCCAGTACTTC.

In DNA form, the CDR3 reads TGCAGCGTTGAGTACAGGGAATACAATGAGCAGTTCTTC. Its protein is CSVEYREYNEQFF. The rearrangement links TRBV29-1 to TRBJ2-1, with a weak D call TRBD1 (6 bases). The germline gives CDR1 SQVTM, CDR2 ANQGSEA. The CDR3 length is 13 residues. The V and J ends lost 3 bases and 4 bases respectively, with 10 bases between them.